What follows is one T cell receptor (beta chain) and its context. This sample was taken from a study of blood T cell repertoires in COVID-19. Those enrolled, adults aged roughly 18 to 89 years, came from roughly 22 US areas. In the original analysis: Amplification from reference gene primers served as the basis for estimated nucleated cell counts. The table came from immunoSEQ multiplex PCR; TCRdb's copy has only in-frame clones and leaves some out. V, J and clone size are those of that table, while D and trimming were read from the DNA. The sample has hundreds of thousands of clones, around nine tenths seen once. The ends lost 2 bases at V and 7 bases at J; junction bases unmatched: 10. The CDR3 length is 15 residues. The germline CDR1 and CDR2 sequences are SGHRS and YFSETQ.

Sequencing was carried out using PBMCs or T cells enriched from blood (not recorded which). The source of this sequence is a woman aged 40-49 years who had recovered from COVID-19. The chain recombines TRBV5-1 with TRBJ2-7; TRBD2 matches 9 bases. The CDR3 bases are TGCGCCAGCAGCTTCGGAGCGGGAGGTTCGGGGGAGCAGTACTTC. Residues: CASSFGAGGSGEQYF.